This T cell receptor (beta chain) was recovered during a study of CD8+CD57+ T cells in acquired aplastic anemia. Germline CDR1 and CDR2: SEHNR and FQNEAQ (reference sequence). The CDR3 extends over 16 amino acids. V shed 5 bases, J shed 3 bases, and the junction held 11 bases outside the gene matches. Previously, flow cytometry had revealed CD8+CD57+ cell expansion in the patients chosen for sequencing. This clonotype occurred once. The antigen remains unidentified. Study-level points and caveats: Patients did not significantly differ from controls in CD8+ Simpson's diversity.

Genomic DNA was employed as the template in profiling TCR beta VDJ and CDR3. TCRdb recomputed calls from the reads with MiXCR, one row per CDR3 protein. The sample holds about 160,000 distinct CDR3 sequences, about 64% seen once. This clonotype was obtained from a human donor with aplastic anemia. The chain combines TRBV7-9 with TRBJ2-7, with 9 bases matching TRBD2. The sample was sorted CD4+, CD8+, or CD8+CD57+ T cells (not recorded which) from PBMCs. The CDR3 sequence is CASSPRSSGNNYEQYF. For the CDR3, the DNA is TGTGCCAGCAGCCCCCGTTCTAGCGGGAACAACTACGAGCAGTACTTC. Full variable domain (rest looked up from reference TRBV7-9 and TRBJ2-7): DTGVSQNPRHKITKRGQNVTFRCDPISEHNRLYWYRQTLGQGPEFLTYFQNEAQLEKSRLLSDRFSAERPKGSFSTLEIQRTEQGDSAMYLCASSPRSSGNNYEQYFGPGTRLTVT.